The entry below gives a single T cell receptor beta chain sequence along with its context. Its antigen remains unidentified. UMIs were added to TCR cDNA along with a universal primer site when it was made by 5'RACE template switching. Each CDR3 protein is one row after TCRdb ran MiXCR on the 5' RACE reads. The sample records about 630,000 distinct CDR3 sequences, over 9% being singletons. The V gene end was trimmed by 6 bases and the J gene end by 3 bases; junction bases not matched to a gene: 8. The CDR3 extends over 15 amino acids. These data come from a study of T cells after yellow fever vaccination. Study-wide points: The secondary response showed a weaker magnitude and a faster peak, day 5 versus 15. Booster sampling recovered most clones from primary vaccination (under 98% CD4, approximately 88% CD8). Only a minor proportion of clonotypes was detected across both CD4 and CD8 compartments.

The starting material was PBMCs, obtained on the day of the yellow fever booster vaccination. V is TRBV12-3 or TRBV12-4 and J is TRBJ2-3; 8 bases match TRBD2. This receptor was taken from a man aged 25-40 years who received the YFV17D yellow fever vaccine. As DNA, the CDR3 is TGTGCCAGCAGCCCCAGCGGGAGAGTAACAGATACGCAGTATTTT. Translation gives CASSPSGRVTDTQYF.